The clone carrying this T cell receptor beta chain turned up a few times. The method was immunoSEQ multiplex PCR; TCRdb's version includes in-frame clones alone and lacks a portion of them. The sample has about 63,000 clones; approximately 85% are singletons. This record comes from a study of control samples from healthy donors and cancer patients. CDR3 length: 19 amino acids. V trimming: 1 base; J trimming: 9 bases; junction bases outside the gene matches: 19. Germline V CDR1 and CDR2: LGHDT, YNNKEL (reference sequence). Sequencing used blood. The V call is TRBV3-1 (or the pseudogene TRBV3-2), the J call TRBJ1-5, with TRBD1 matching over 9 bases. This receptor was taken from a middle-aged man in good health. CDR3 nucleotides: TGTGCCAGCAGCCAAGGGGACAGGGAGACGACCACTACCAAAGCGCCCCAGCATTTT. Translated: CASSQGDRETTTTKAPQHF.